This is a list of T cell receptor beta chains from one sample in a study of Graves' ophthalmopathy and Graves' hyperthyroidism. TCRdb used MiXCR to reprocess the multiplex PCR reads, holding one entry per CDR3 protein. The sample consists of fewer than 600,000 distinct CDR3 sequences, approximately 15% of them appearing once. Sample: blood. All receptors come from a woman aged 30 to 39 with Graves' ophthalmopathy. CDR3s include the opening cysteine and the closing phenylalanine or tryptophan. Each record gives: clone size, D gene, V gene, CDR3 length, J gene, CDR3 protein, CDR3 DNA. A D gene is named only where the DNA matches it firmly. Only some rows state a clone size, as once, few, many or a class for expanded clones.

>many|TRBD2|TRBV12-3/TRBV12-4|16|TRBJ2-5
CASSGELAGLQETQYF
TGTGCCAGCAGTGGGGAACTAGCGGGATTACAGGAGACCCAGTACTTC
>many|TRBD2|TRBV7-8|15|TRBJ2-5
CASSRTSGASGTQYF
TGTGCCAGCAGCAGGACTAGCGGGGCCTCGGGGACCCAGTACTTC
>many|.|TRBV28|15|TRBJ1-2
CASSLGAGINYGYTF
TGTGCCAGCAGTTTAGGGGCAGGTATCAACTATGGCTACACCTTC
>many|.|TRBV15|12|TRBJ2-4
CATSDRKNIQYF
TGTGCCACCAGCGACAGGAAAAACATTCAGTACTTC
>.|.|TRBV20-1|13|TRBJ1-2
CSAPGGLNYGYTF
TGCAGTGCCCCCGGGGGTTTAAACTATGGCTACACCTTC
>many|TRBD1|TRBV6-1|13|TRBJ1-5
CAVQGDSYQPQHF
TGTGCCGTACAGGGGGACAGCTATCAGCCCCAGCATTTT
>many|TRBD1|TRBV7-9|15|TRBJ2-7
CASSLSGTGDNEQYF
TGTGCCAGCAGCTTATCCGGGACAGGGGACAACGAGCAGTACTTC
>.|.|TRBV6-1|15|TRBJ2-7
CASTSGGGLSYEQYF
TGTGCCAGCACCTCCGGTGGGGGCCTCTCCTACGAGCAGTACTTC
>many|.|TRBV24-1|12|TRBJ2-5
CATGGGSGTQYF
TGTGCCACCGGTGGCGGCTCGGGGACCCAGTACTTC
>many|TRBD1|TRBV19|16|TRBJ1-5
CASSASGQGAHQPQHF
TGTGCCAGTAGTGCCTCGGGACAGGGGGCCCATCAGCCCCAGCATTTT
>many|.|TRBV11-2|16|TRBJ2-5
CASSLDFRPGQETQYF
TGTGCCAGCAGCTTAGATTTCCGTCCAGGACAAGAGACCCAGTACTTC
>.|.|TRBV4-1|16|TRBJ2-2
CASSPYGFPNTGELFF
TGCGCCAGCAGCCCATACGGGTTCCCGAACACCGGGGAGCTGTTTTTT
>.|TRBD2|TRBV12-3/TRBV12-4|15|TRBJ2-3
CASRSSGRVGDTQYF
TGTGCCAGCAGGTCTAGCGGGAGGGTCGGAGATACGCAGTATTTT
>many|TRBD1|TRBV12-3/TRBV12-4|16|TRBJ2-2
CASRNPGTGDTGELFF
TGTGCCAGCAGAAATCCCGGGACAGGGGACACCGGGGAGCTGTTTTTT
>many|TRBD2|TRBV13|17|TRBJ2-2
CASTHRTSGVNTGELFF
TGTGCCAGCACCCACAGGACTAGCGGGGTGAACACCGGGGAGCTGTTTTTT
>.|.|TRBV11-2|14|TRBJ2-7
CASSSMVRVQGQYF
TGTGCCAGCAGCTCGATGGTCAGGGTTCAAGGTCAGTACTTC
>many|.|TRBV6-5|12|TRBJ1-1
CASLDKGLEVFF
TGTGCCAGCCTGGACAAGGGACTTGAGGTTTTCTTT
>many|TRBD2|TRBV28|14|TRBJ2-7
CATVAWGGSYEQYF
TGTGCCACTGTAGCGTGGGGAGGGTCTTACGAGCAGTACTTC
>many|.|TRBV18|14|TRBJ1-1
CASSPPKGVTEAFF
TGTGCCAGCTCACCACCGAAAGGAGTGACTGAAGCTTTCTTT
>many|.|TRBV12-3/TRBV12-4|14|TRBJ1-5
CASSFRRPVGPQHF
TGTGCCAGCAGTTTTAGACGCCCTGTTGGGCCCCAGCATTTT
>.|TRBD2|TRBV5-1|15|TRBJ2-2
CASRRLAGGTGELFF
TGCGCCAGCCGAAGACTAGCGGGGGGCACCGGGGAGCTGTTTTTT
>many|TRBD1|TRBV5-1|16|TRBJ1-1
CASSLGQGAGGTEAFF
TGCGCCAGCAGCTTGGGACAGGGGGCTGGTGGCACTGAAGCTTTCTTT
>many|.|TRBV2|13|TRBJ1-1
CASKRQRNTEAFF
TGTGCCAGCAAGAGACAGCGAAACACTGAAGCTTTCTTT
>many|.|TRBV2|19|TRBJ1-5
CASSERANGGRRRIQPQHF
TGTGCCAGCAGTGAAAGGGCCAACGGCGGGCGGAGGCGGATTCAGCCCCAGCATTTT
>many|TRBD2|TRBV4-2|19|TRBJ2-5
CASSHGTSGRAEWQETQYF
TGTGCCAGCAGCCACGGGACTAGCGGGAGGGCAGAGTGGCAAGAGACCCAGTACTTC
>.|.|TRBV3-1|15|TRBJ1-2
CASSQEFGLNGGYTF
TGTGCCAGCAGCCAAGAATTCGGCCTCAACGGTGGCTACACCTTC
>many|.|TRBV28|15|TRBJ2-5
CASRLEPTNQETQYF
TGTGCCAGCAGGTTAGAACCGACAAACCAAGAGACCCAGTACTTC
>many|TRBD2|TRBV28|14|TRBJ2-4
CASSQAGGLNIQYF
TGTGCCAGCAGTCAAGCGGGAGGATTGAACATTCAGTACTTC
>many|TRBD2|TRBV15|14|TRBJ2-5
CATSARGARETQYF
TGTGCCACCAGCGCGCGGGGGGCGCGGGAGACCCAGTACTTC
>many|.|TRBV7-2|15|TRBJ1-3
CASSLQGSYGNTIYF
TGTGCCAGCAGCTTACAGGGGTCCTATGGAAACACCATATATTTT
>many|.|TRBV2|14|TRBJ1-5
CASSVDGGHQPQHF
TGTGCCAGCAGTGTGGATGGAGGGCATCAGCCCCAGCATTTT
>few|TRBD1|TRBV27|15|TRBJ1-6
CASSLVDRDNSPLHF
TGTGCCAGCAGTTTAGTGGACAGGGATAATTCACCCCTCCACTTT
>many|TRBD2|TRBV7-6|15|TRBJ2-7
CASSLEGRENHEQYF
TGTGCCAGCAGCTTAGAAGGGCGGGAGAACCACGAGCAGTACTTC
>many|.|TRBV12-3/TRBV12-4|14|TRBJ2-2
CASSLRGNTGELFF
TGTGCCAGCAGTTTGCGGGGGAACACCGGGGAGCTGTTTTTT
>few|.|TRBV4-1|14|TRBJ2-4
CASSQEFRAGIQYF
TGCGCCAGCAGCCAAGAATTTCGGGCCGGCATTCAGTACTTC
>many|TRBD2|TRBV12-3/TRBV12-4|17|TRBJ2-2
CASSLEGWREGLGELFF
TGTGCCAGCAGTTTAGAAGGTTGGCGGGAGGGCCTCGGGGAGCTGTTTTTT
>many|TRBD1|TRBV6-2/TRBV6-3|16|TRBJ2-7
CASQNREGGAVYEQYF
TGTGCCAGCCAAAATCGAGAAGGGGGCGCAGTATACGAGCAGTACTTC
>.|TRBD2|TRBV2|16|TRBJ2-7
CASSGTSGDSSYEQYF
TGTGCCAGCAGCGGGACTAGCGGGGATAGCTCCTACGAGCAGTACTTC
>few|TRBD2|TRBV6-2/TRBV6-3|17|TRBJ2-3
CASSYSGLAGVTDTQYF
TGTGCCAGCAGTTACTCGGGACTAGCGGGAGTAACAGATACGCAGTATTTT
>many|TRBD2|TRBV12-3/TRBV12-4|14|TRBJ2-7
CASSTSGGIYEQYF
TGTGCCAGCAGTACTAGCGGGGGGATCTACGAGCAGTACTTC
>.|TRBD2|TRBV20-1|14|TRBJ2-7
CSASTSGRRYEQYF
TGCAGTGCTAGTACTAGCGGGAGGAGGTACGAGCAGTACTTC
>many|TRBD1|TRBV20-1|13|TRBJ2-5
CSAHDRGEETQYF
TGCAGTGCTCACGACAGGGGGGAAGAGACCCAGTACTTC
>many|TRBD1|TRBV24-1|14|TRBJ1-2
CATAGQGDDYGYTF
TGTGCCACCGCCGGACAGGGGGACGACTATGGCTACACCTTC
>few|.|TRBV7-9|14|TRBJ1-4
CASSPQGTLGKLFF
TGTGCCAGCAGCCCACAGGGTACCCTCGGAAAACTGTTTTTT
>few|.|TRBV29-1|13|TRBJ2-4
CSVEIGVWGIQYF
TGCAGCGTTGAAATAGGGGTCTGGGGCATTCAGTACTTC
>few|TRBD2|TRBV12-3/TRBV12-4|14|TRBJ2-7
CASSLATSRGEQYF
TGTGCCAGCAGTTTAGCGACTAGCCGGGGGGAGCAGTACTTC
>many|TRBD1|TRBV27|13|TRBJ1-2
CASTKTGENGYTF
TGTGCCAGCACGAAGACAGGGGAAAATGGCTACACCTTC
>.|TRBD1|TRBV5-1|13|TRBJ1-1
CASSSTGATEAFF
TGCGCCAGCAGTTCCACAGGGGCCACTGAAGCTTTCTTT
>many|.|TRBV3-1|13|TRBJ2-5
CASSQDRKGSRYF
TGTGCCAGCAGCCAAGATCGAAAGGGATCTCGGTACTTC
>many|.|TRBV2|15|TRBJ2-7
CASSVTAGSSYEQYF
TGTGCCAGCAGTGTCACGGCGGGTAGCTCCTACGAGCAGTACTTC
>.|.|TRBV5-8|11|TRBJ2-5
CASSVRLTQYF
TGTGCCAGCAGCGTTAGGTTGACCCAGTACTTC
>many|TRBD1|TRBV6-1|16|TRBJ1-5
CASNRPTGRGIQPQHF
TGTGCCAGCAACAGACCGACAGGGAGGGGAATTCAGCCCCAGCATTTT
>many|.|TRBV12-3/TRBV12-4|16|TRBJ1-5
CASRVQDNGSNQPQHF
TGTGCCAGCAGGGTACAGGATAACGGTAGCAATCAGCCCCAGCATTTT
>many|.|TRBV6-5|13|TRBJ1-1
CASITVFNTEAFF
TGTGCCAGCATTACGGTGTTTAACACTGAAGCTTTCTTT
>.|TRBD1|TRBV6-5|15|TRBJ2-2
CASSYARQGNGELFF
TGTGCCAGCAGTTACGCCAGACAGGGGAACGGGGAGCTGTTTTTT
>many|.|TRBV6-1|13|TRBJ1-1
CASWRGANTEAFF
TGTGCCAGTTGGCGGGGGGCAAACACTGAAGCTTTCTTT